This TCR beta chain was recorded in a study of blood T cell repertoires in COVID-19. As for the study in general: COVID-19 samples collected from the United States, Italy and Spain covered acute and convalescent phases. Sample material is recorded as cDNA or gDNA derived from T cells, B-cell-depleted T cells, or PBMCs.

The germline CDR1 and CDR2 sequences are LNHNV and YYDKDF (reference sequence). The trim removed 9 bases at V and 4 bases at J, leaving 8 bases unmatched. This CDR3 has 14 residues. In the original processing: Estimation of nucleated cell counts was performed using reference gene primer amplification. The table came from immunoSEQ multiplex PCR; TCRdb's copy has only in-frame clones and leaves some out. Clone size and the V and J calls come from that table; the DNA yielded D and trimming. Among about 90,000 clones listed, 60% to 85% were seen once. The sequencing input was peripheral blood. The J gene is TRBJ2-2, the V gene TRBV15, with TRBD1 matching over 7 bases. This TCR came from a man between 65 and 85 years old with acute or convalescent COVID-19. DNA of the CDR3: TGTGCCACTTGGAAGGGACAGTTCACCGGGGAGCTGTTTTTT. Translating it yields CATWKGQFTGELFF. The whole variable domain, remainder taken from reference TRBV15 and TRBJ2-2, is DAMVIQNPRYQVTQFGKPVTLSCSQTLNHNVMYWYQQKSSQAPKLLFHYYDKDFNNEADTPDNFQSRRPNTSFCFLDIRSPGLGDTAMYLCATWKGQFTGELFFGEGSRLTVL.